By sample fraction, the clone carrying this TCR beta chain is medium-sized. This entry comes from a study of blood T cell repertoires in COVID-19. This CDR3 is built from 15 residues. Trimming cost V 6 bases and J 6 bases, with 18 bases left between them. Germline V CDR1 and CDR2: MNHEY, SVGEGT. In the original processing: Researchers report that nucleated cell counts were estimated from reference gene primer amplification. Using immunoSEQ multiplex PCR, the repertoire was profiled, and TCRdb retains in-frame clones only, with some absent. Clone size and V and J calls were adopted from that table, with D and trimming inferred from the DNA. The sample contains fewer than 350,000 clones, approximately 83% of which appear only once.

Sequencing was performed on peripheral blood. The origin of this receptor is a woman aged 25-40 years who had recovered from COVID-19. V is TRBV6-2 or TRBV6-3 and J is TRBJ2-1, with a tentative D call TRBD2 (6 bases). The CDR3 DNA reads TGTGCCAGCAGCCCCACTAGCTTCCCCCTCAATGAGCAGTTCTTC. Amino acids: CASSPTSFPLNEQFF.